A selection of T cell receptor beta chains follows, all from one sample in a study of T cell repertoires in cytomegalovirus infection. No antigens are known for them. TCRdb recomputed calls from the reads with MiXCR, one row per CDR3 protein. The sample has 300,000 to 400,000 distinct CDR3 sequences; 25% to 35% are singletons. This sample comprised cultured PBMCs, obtained from culture after CMV antigen stimulation. Receptors originate from a human donor in good health (CMV status not recorded). Some clones in this sample may be carry-over from other donors' samples. The CDR3 runs from the conserved cysteine through the conserved F or W. Each record gives: CDR3 length, V gene, D gene, J gene, clone size, CDR3 DNA, CDR3 protein. The D gene is left open where the match is weak. Only some rows state a clone size, as once, few, many or a class for expanded clones.

14	TRBV4-1	.	TRBJ2-7	few	TGCGCCAGCAGCCAAGGGCAGGGCTTGGTCGAGCAGTACTTC	CASSQGQGLVEQYF
13	TRBV7-2	.	TRBJ1-1	few	TGTGCCAGCAGCCTCGGGACGGCCCGTGAAGCTTTCTTT	CASSLGTAREAFF
14	TRBV7-9	.	TRBJ2-7	.	TGTGCCAGCACCCCAGGGGGGGGCGCCTACGAGCAGTACTTC	CASTPGGGAYEQYF
13	TRBV11-2	.	TRBJ1-1	few	TGTGCCAGCAGCTCACAGAGGGGCACTGAAGCTTTCTTT	CASSSQRGTEAFF
15	TRBV27	.	TRBJ2-3	.	TGTGCCAGCAGTTTATCGTTGACAGCCTCTAGAAAAAGGTATTTT	CASSLSLTASRKRYF
15	TRBV5-5	.	TRBJ1-5	few	TGTGCCAGCACCACGGCCCCTAGGTCGCATCAGCCCCAGCATTTT	CASTTAPRSHQPQHF
12	TRBV20-1	.	TRBJ1-6	.	TGCAGTGCTAGTCGTGGGGGCCGGCCCCTCCACTTT	CSASRGGRPLHF
18	TRBV14	.	TRBJ2-7	few	TGTGCCAGCAGCCAAGGAGGCGGTAATCCAACAGGAAAGGGCGAGCAGTACTTC	CASSQGGGNPTGKGEQYF
14	TRBV9	.	TRBJ1-2	.	TGTGCCAGCAGCGTAGTAGGGGGGCCCTATGGCTACACCTTC	CASSVVGGPYGYTF
14	TRBV7-2	TRBD1	TRBJ2-2	many	TGTGCCAGCAGCGCCGCAGGGGGCACCGGGGAGCTGTTTTTT	CASSAAGGTGELFF
16	TRBV7-3	.	TRBJ2-2	.	TGTGCCAGCAGCCAGGGAGGTGGGGCAAACACCGGGGAGCTGTTTTTT	CASSQGGGANTGELFF
14	TRBV7-2	.	TRBJ1-2	.	TGTGCCAGCAGCCTTTCCAGGTCTAACTATGGCTACACCTTC	CASSLSRSNYGYTF
18	TRBV7-8	TRBD2	TRBJ2-2	.	TGTGCCAGCAGCTTAGAGGGGAACGGGGGGGAAGGGACCGGGGAGCTGTTTTTT	CASSLEGNGGEGTGELFF
14	TRBV9	.	TRBJ2-5	.	TGTGCCAGCAACTTCGGCCAGAATGATGAGACCCAGTACTTC	CASNFGQNDETQYF
15	TRBV20-1	TRBD1	TRBJ2-4	.	TGCAGTGCTAGAGTACAGAGACAGGGCAAAAACATTCAGTACTTC	CSARVQRQGKNIQYF
14	TRBV20-1	TRBD2	TRBJ2-5	.	TGCAGTGCTATAAAACTAGCGGGAGGGGAGACCCAGTACTTC	CSAIKLAGGETQYF
17	TRBV11-2	TRBD2	TRBJ2-2	many	TGTGCCAGCAGCTTTTCCTCGGGACTACAGATTCCCGGGGAGCTGTTTTTT	CASSFSSGLQIPGELFF
14	TRBV27	.	TRBJ2-5	.	TGTGCCAGCAGCGAAACTAGGTTCCAAGAGACCCAGTACTTC	CASSETRFQETQYF
16	TRBV4-1	.	TRBJ1-2	.	TGCGCCAGCAGCCAAGATAAAGAGTTGTTCAGCTATGGCTACACCTTC	CASSQDKELFSYGYTF
14	TRBV6-5	.	TRBJ1-5	.	TGTGCCAGCAGAGAGAGGGCCGCAACGGAGCCCCAGCATTTT	CASRERAATEPQHF
16	TRBV9	.	TRBJ2-2	.	TGTGCCAGCAGCCACCGGTGGCAGGACTACACCGGGGAGCTGTTTTTT	CASSHRWQDYTGELFF
15	TRBV3-1	.	TRBJ1-1	.	TGTGCCAGCAGCCTTGGACAGTTCATGAACACTGAAGCTTTCTTT	CASSLGQFMNTEAFF